This T cell receptor (beta chain) was sequenced for a study of CD8+ T cells in alopecia areata. General study findings and limits: Alopecia totalis/universalis scalp especially showed more expanded CD8+ clones than normal scalp. Sharing of TCR sequences between patients (possibly for HLA-related reasons) was less clear than in mice.

Germline CDR1 KGHSH, CDR2 LQKENI. Trimming shortened V by 3 bases and J by 7 bases, and 11 bases separated the two germline ends. The CDR3 is 13 residues long. From PBMCs, CD4+ and CD8+ T cells were sorted. Extraction of RNA preceded its reverse transcription into cDNA, which served as the sequencing template. TCRdb's table, derived via immunoSEQ multiplex PCR, lists solely in-frame clones and lacks some. The table shows 100,000 to 150,000 clones, with roughly 66% occurring only once. Note on this clone: Its cognate antigen is unknown.

The sequenced material came from CD4+ T cells sorted from blood. This receptor was taken from a human donor in good health. This chain joins TRBV18 and TRBJ2-3; D might be TRBD2 (6 bases). CDR3: CASSPGGRYTQYF. CDR3 nucleotide sequence: TGTGCCAGCTCACCCGGGGGAAGGTATACGCAGTATTTT.